Below are 14 T cell receptor beta chains sequenced from a single sample in a study. One entry per CDR3 protein, called by TCRdb with MiXCR from the RT-PCR reads. The sample has almost 700,000 distinct CDR3 sequences, 14% seen once; the top ten hold 3.6%. Sequencing was performed on memory CD4+ T cells from blood. These receptors came from a female donor in good health, serving as a healthy control.

This chain links TRBV15 with TRBJ1-1; D remains unclear. The germline V and J ends were trimmed by 6 bases and 3 bases, with 17 bases remaining between them. Germline CDR1 and CDR2: LNHNV and YYDKDF (reference sequence). The CDR3 spans 15 residues. This chain's CDR3 is CATSKRGGPDTEAFF. DNA for the CDR3: TGTGCCACCAGTAAGAGAGGAGGCCCGGACACTGAAGCTTTCTTT.

CDR3 coding DNA: TGTGCCAGCAGCGCTCAAACAGGGGCCATCTACAATGAGCAGTTCTTC. This codes for CASSAQTGAIYNEQFF. The V call is TRBV7-9, the J call TRBJ2-1; 7 nucleotides align to TRBD1. The V gene end was trimmed by 5 bases and the J gene end by 3 bases; junction bases not matched to a gene: 10. This CDR3 contains 16 residues. Germline CDR1 SEHNR, CDR2 FQNEAQ (reference sequence).

This clonotype was counted only a few times. The chain links TRBV3-1 to TRBJ2-4; TRBD2 is a possible D gene (6 bases). Germline assignment: CDR1 LGHDT and CDR2 YNNKEL (reference sequence). The CDR3 runs to 15 residues. Trimming removed 0 bases at V and 1 base at J, with 7 bases between. The CDR3 DNA reads TGTGCCAGCAGCCAAGAGAGCGGGGCCAAAAACATTCAGTACTTC. Translating it yields CASSQESGAKNIQYF.

V usage is TRBV10-3 and J usage is TRBJ1-6; D is unresolved. The CDR3 sequence is 14 residues long. V lost 5 bases and J 7 bases, leaving 12 bases between the germline ends. Looked up from germline, CDR1 is ENHRY and CDR2 is SYGVKD. Here the CDR3 reads CAISKEPENSPLHF. CDR3 coding DNA: TGTGCCATCAGTAAAGAGCCAGAGAATTCACCCCTCCACTTT.

This chain joins TRBV5-1 and TRBJ1-3; maybe TRBD1 (6 bases). This CDR3 contains 18 residues. Trimming took 2 bases from V and 0 from J, leaving 18 bases between them. The V gene's germline CDR1 is SGHRS and CDR2 YFSETQ. CDR3 in amino acids: CASSLKIQGGYSGNTIYF. DNA for the CDR3: TGCGCCAGCAGCTTAAAGATACAGGGAGGGTACTCTGGAAACACCATATATTTT.

The chain carries TRBV7-9 and TRBJ1-1; 7 nucleotides match TRBD1. With V trimmed by 5 bases and J by 1 base, 4 bases remained unmatched. This CDR3 contains 14 residues. CDR1 and CDR2 from the germline V gene are SEHNR and FQNEAQ (reference sequence). The CDR3 here is CASSHQGENTEAFF. The CDR3 nucleotides read TGTGCCAGCAGCCACCAGGGGGAGAACACTGAAGCTTTCTTT.

The chain couples TRBV12-3 or TRBV12-4 to TRBJ2-7, with D possibly TRBD1 on 5 matching bases. V dropped 5 bases and J dropped 0 bases, with 14 bases sitting between them. The CDR3 extends over 15 amino acids. Written as DNA, the CDR3 is TGTGCCAGCAGTGAGACAGACCCGAGCTCCTACGAGCAGTACTTC. This encodes CASSETDPSSYEQYF.

In this sample, this clonotype turned up many times. The chain joins TRBV7-2 to TRBJ2-7, with 7 bases that match TRBD2. The length of the CDR3 is 14 residues. J gave up 3 bases and V 5 bases, and 7 bases lay outside the gene matches. CDR1 is SGHTA, CDR2 FQGNSA, per germline. CDR3 protein: CASSPWEGHYEQYF. The CDR3 DNA reads as TGTGCCAGCAGCCCATGGGAGGGGCACTACGAGCAGTACTTC.

This clonotype was observed a few times. The chain combines TRBV24-1 with TRBJ1-2; 7 nucleotides line up with TRBD1. After removal of 3 bases from V and 8 bases from J, the junction contained 5 bases not matched to a gene. This CDR3 is 13 amino acids long. CDR1 KGHDR and CDR2 SFDVKD come from the germline V gene. CDR3 protein: CATSDSWTGGYTF. DNA for the CDR3: TGTGCCACCAGTGATAGCTGGACAGGCGGCTACACCTTC.

This clonotype was counted ten times or more. The V call is TRBV20-1, the J call TRBJ2-1; D is perhaps TRBD1 or TRBD2 (5 bases each). V was pared by 4 bases and J by 1 base, with 14 bases between. Germline V gives CDR1 DFQATT, CDR2 SNEGSKA (reference sequence). This CDR3 spans 15 amino acids. The CDR3 bases are TGCAGTGCTATCCGGGACGCGGATTCCTACAATGAGCAGTTCTTC. This codes for CSAIRDADSYNEQFF.

V and J are TRBV28 and TRBJ1-2; 9 nucleotides align to TRBD1. The V gene's germline CDR1 is MDHEN and CDR2 SYDVKM. The junction had 9 bases not matched to a gene; V was cut back by 3 bases and J by 4 bases. There are 16 residues in the CDR3. The CDR3 sequence: CASSFPRGQGIYGYTF. The CDR3 nucleotides are TGTGCCAGCAGTTTTCCCCGGGGACAGGGTATCTATGGCTACACCTTC.

In its sample, this clonotype was seen a few times. J is TRBJ1-1 and V is TRBV10-3; possible D gene TRBD1, 6 bases. The CDR3 is 15 residues long. Germline CDR1 is ENHRY and CDR2 is SYGVKD. V gave up 4 bases and J gave up 5 bases, with 17 bases separating them. CDR3 in amino acids: CAISASTQGGTEAFF. CDR3 in DNA: TGTGCCATCAGTGCCTCCACACAGGGTGGGACTGAAGCTTTCTTT.

This chain joins TRBV6-6 and TRBJ2-1; the D gene is possibly TRBD2 (5 bases). Germline V lookup: CDR1 MNHNY, CDR2 SVGAGI (reference sequence). The CDR3 has 13 amino acids. The V end lost 7 bases, the J end lost 7 bases, and 14 bases lay between the germline ends. This CDR3 is CASIAGGQNEQFF. CDR3 nucleotide sequence: TGTGCCAGCATCGCAGGAGGCCAGAATGAGCAGTTCTTC.

This clonotype was counted many times. In DNA, the CDR3 is TGCAGTGCCCCTTGGTCCCCAGATACGCAGTATTTT. This codes for CSAPWSPDTQYF. V gene TRBV20-1 combines with J gene TRBJ2-3; no firm D call. CDR3 size: 12 residues. Germline loops: CDR1 DFQATT, CDR2 SNEGSKA (reference sequence). V shed 6 bases and J shed 4 bases, with 11 bases lying between them.